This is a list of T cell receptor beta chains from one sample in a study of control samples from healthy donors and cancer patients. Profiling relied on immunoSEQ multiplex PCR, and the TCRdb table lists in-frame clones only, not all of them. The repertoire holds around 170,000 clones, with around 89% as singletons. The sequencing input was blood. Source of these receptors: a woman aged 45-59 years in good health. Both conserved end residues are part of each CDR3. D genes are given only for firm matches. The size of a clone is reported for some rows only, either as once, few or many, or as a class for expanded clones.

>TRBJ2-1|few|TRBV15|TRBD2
CATSRKSGGTHNEQFF
TGTGCCACCAGCAGAAAAAGCGGGGGGACACACAATGAGCAGTTCTTC
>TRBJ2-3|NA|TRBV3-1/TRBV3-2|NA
CASSQVPGQPDTQYF
TGTGCCAGCAGCCAAGTCCCGGGACAACCCGATACGCAGTATTTT
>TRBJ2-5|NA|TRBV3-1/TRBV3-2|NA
CASSQDGPETQYF
TGTGCCAGCAGCCAAGATGGTCCGGAGACCCAGTACTTC
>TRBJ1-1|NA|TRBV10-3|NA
CAISESTAGGGNTEAFF
TGTGCCATCAGTGAGTCGACCGCAGGAGGGGGGAACACTGAAGCTTTCTTT
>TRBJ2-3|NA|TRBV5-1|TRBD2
CASSAGVGGGAKDTQYF
TGCGCCAGCAGCGCTGGGGTCGGCGGGGGGGCTAAAGATACGCAGTATTTT
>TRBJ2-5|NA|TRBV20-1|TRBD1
CSASSGTGGETQYF
TGCAGTGCTAGTTCCGGGACAGGGGGAGAGACCCAGTACTTC
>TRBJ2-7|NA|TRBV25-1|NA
CASSDGFYEQYF
TGTGCCAGCAGTGACGGCTTCTACGAGCAGTACTTC
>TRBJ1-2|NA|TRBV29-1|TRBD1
CSGSRGGASPFPF
TGCAGCGGGTCTCGAGGGGGCGCGTCTCCCTTCCCCTTC
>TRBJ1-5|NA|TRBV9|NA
CASSAGQSNQPQHF
TGTGCCAGCAGCGCTGGACAGTCTAATCAGCCCCAGCATTTT
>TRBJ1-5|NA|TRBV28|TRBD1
CASSEPWGQGSNQPQHF
TGTGCCAGCAGTGAACCATGGGGACAGGGGAGCAATCAGCCCCAGCATTTT
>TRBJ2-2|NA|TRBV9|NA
CASSPRANTNTGELFF
TGTGCCAGCAGCCCCCGAGCCAACACGAACACCGGGGAGCTGTTTTTT
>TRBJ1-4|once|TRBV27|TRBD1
CASSLRGRGTNEKLFF
TGTGCCAGCAGTTTAAGGGGGCGCGGAACTAATGAAAAACTGTTTTTT
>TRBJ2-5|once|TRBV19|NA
CASSILPPAAEETQYF
TGTGCCAGTAGTATCCTGCCCCCAGCGGCGGAAGAGACCCAGTACTTC
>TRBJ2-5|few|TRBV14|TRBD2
CASSLGTRETQYF
TGTGCCAGCAGCCTCGGGACTAGGGAGACCCAGTACTTC
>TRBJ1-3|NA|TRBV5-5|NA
CASSLWTRPGNTIYF
TGTGCCAGCAGCTTGTGGACAAGACCTGGAAACACCATATATTTT
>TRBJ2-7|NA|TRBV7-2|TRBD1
CASSLDRQGAGYEQYF
TGTGCCAGCAGCTTAGACCGACAGGGGGCGGGTTACGAGCAGTACTTC
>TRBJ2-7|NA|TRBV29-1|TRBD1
CSVEDEGTGGYEQYF
TGCAGCGTTGAAGATGAAGGGACAGGGGGCTACGAGCAGTACTTC
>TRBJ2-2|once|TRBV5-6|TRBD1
CASSSRDRAPGELFF
TGTGCCAGCAGCTCCCGGGACAGGGCCCCCGGGGAGCTGTTTTTT
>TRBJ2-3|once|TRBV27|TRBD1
CASSLTPGTATSTDTQYF
TGTGCCAGCAGTCTTACCCCCGGGACAGCTACTAGCACAGATACGCAGTATTTT
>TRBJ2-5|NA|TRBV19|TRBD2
CASTQTGTSSQETQYF
TGTGCCAGTACCCAAACCGGGACTAGCTCCCAAGAGACCCAGTACTTC
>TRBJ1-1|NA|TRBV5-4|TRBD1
CASSATGQASGSHEAFF
TGTGCCAGCAGCGCGACGGGACAGGCCTCGGGGAGTCATGAAGCTTTCTTT
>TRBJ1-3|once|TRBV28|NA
CASSLMVSGNTIYF
TGTGCCAGCAGTTTGATGGTCTCTGGAAACACCATATATTTT
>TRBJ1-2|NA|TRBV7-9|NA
CASTPGDHNYGYTF
TGTGCCAGCACCCCAGGGGATCATAACTATGGCTACACCTTC
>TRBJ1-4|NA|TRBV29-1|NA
CSVERTANEKLFF
TGCAGCGTCGAGAGGACAGCGAATGAAAAACTGTTTTTT
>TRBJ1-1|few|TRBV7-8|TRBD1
CASSPRKMGQRISVNTEAFF
TGTGCCAGCAGCCCCCGCAAAATGGGACAGAGAATTTCGGTGAACACTGAAGCTTTCTTT
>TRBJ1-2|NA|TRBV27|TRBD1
CASISRAGQGYSNYGYTF
TGTGCCAGCATTTCCCGGGCCGGACAGGGATACTCTAACTATGGCTACACCTTC
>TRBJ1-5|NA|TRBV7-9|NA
CASSLANQPQHF
TGTGCCAGCAGCTTGGCGAATCAGCCCCAGCATTTT
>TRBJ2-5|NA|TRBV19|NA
CASNQGGARGETQYF
TGTGCCAGTAACCAAGGCGGGGCGCGGGGTGAGACCCAGTACTTC
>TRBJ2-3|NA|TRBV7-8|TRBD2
CASSFLLAGTDTQYF
TGTGCCAGCAGCTTCTTACTAGCGGGCACAGATACGCAGTATTTT
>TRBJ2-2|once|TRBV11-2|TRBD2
CASRPTGGGRTGELFF
TGTGCCAGCAGACCCACCGGCGGGGGACGGACCGGGGAGCTGTTTTTT
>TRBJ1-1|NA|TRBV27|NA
CASSPPRRATEAFF
TGTGCCAGCAGCCCCCCTCGACGGGCTACTGAAGCTTTCTTT
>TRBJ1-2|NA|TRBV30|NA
CAWSVPDTWDYGYTF
TGTGCCTGGAGTGTACCCGACACTTGGGACTATGGCTACACCTTC
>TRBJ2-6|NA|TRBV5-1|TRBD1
CASSQTTGQLGTSGANVLTF
TGCGCCAGCAGCCAGACTACGGGACAGCTAGGTACCTCTGGGGCCAACGTCCTGACTTTC
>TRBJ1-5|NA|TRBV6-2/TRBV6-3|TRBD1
CASSYLSGTGGVNQPQHF
TGTGCCAGCAGTTACCTCTCCGGGACAGGGGGCGTCAATCAGCCCCAGCATTTT
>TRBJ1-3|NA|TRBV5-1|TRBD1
CASSLEGQGAGNTIYF
TGCGCCAGCAGCTTGGAAGGACAGGGGGCTGGAAACACCATATATTTT
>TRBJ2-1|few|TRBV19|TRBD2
CASSIQGTSGRARNEQFF
TGTGCCAGTAGTATACAGGGGACTAGCGGGAGGGCCCGCAATGAGCAGTTCTTC
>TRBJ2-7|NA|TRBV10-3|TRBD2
CAISDVAFTGGGEQYF
TGTGCCATCAGTGACGTGGCGTTCACGGGGGGTGGCGAGCAGTACTTC
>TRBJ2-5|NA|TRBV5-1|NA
CASSLGLVPKTQYF
TGCGCCAGCAGCTTGGGTCTAGTGCCCAAGACCCAGTACTTC
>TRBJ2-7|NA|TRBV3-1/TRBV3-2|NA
CASSQDPGCRYF
TGTGCCAGCAGCCAAGATCCCGGGTGTCGGTACTTC
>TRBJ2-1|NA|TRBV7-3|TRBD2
CASSQTSGRGRGNNEQFF
TGTGCCAGCAGCCAGACTAGCGGGAGGGGTCGTGGGAACAATGAGCAGTTCTTC